This record covers a single T cell receptor (beta chain). Its antigen is unknown. CDR1 and CDR2 from the germline V gene are LNHDA and SQIVND (reference sequence). The CDR3 is 14 amino acids. V gave up 5 bases and J gave up 3 bases, with 13 bases separating them. This record comes from a study of cytomegalovirus exposure and HLA in healthy donors. Study-level information: Early released data comprised around 80 million unique TCRs from HLA-typed donors. Study conclusions and caveats: It was assumed in the presence/absence analyses that sequencing depth was roughly uniform across donors. According to a later analysis, most TCR beta chains associated with CMV appeared HLA-restricted.

The donors, nominally healthy at sampling, likely had unrecorded immune exposures. The study ran its PCR with 60 Vbeta and 13 Jbeta primers. Sequencing used immunoSEQ multiplex PCR; TCRdb keeps in-frame clones, though not all of them. The sample includes around 200,000 clones, about 75% of them seen just once. This chain links TRBV19 with TRBJ1-1, with TRBD1 as a possible D gene (6 bases). The clonotype originates from a man aged 18 to 29 in good health and CMV-seronegative. The specimen was PBMCs. CDR3 sequence reads: CASSGPPGDTEAFF. The CDR3 bases are TGTGCCAGTAGTGGCCCGCCAGGGGACACTGAAGCTTTCTTT.